This T cell receptor beta chain is drawn from a study of PD-1 blockade in classical Hodgkin lymphoma. For the study at large: Patients were infused with nivolumab 3 mg/kg every 2 weeks. General study results and limits: Exclusion was applied to patients who started nivolumab under 1 year after ASCT. What caused the repertoire differences, perhaps disease activity or prior therapy, remains undefined.

Note on this clone: Its specificity is not known.

Every patient relapsed after autologous stem cell transplantation, and brentuximab vedotin exposure varied. Magnetic depletion of unwanted cells isolated CD4+ T cells from thawed PBMCs. The best responses consisted of complete response, partial response or progressive disease. Assay: immunoSEQ multiplex PCR; the TCRdb copy retains only in-frame clones and omits some. Here the sample spans some 10,000 clones, about 70% being singletons. Here the sequenced sample was CD4+ T cells from blood, taken at baseline. This receptor was obtained from a human donor with classical Hodgkin lymphoma.

CDR3 coding DNA: TGTGCCACCTATTCTAAAGGCTACGAGCAGTACTTC. This encodes CATYSKGYEQYF. The chain links TRBV28 to TRBJ2-7, with no clear D. V lost 10 bases, J lost 3 bases, and 13 bases lay in between. The CDR3 consists of 12 residues. Germline CDR1 reads MDHEN; CDR2 reads SYDVKM.